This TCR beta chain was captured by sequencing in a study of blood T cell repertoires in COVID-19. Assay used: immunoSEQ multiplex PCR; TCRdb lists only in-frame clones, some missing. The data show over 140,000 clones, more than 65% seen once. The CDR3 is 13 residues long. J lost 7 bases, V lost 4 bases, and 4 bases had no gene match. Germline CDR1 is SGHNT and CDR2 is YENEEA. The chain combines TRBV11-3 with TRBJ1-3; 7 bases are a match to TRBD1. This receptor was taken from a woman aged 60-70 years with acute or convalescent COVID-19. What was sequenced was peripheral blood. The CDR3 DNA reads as TGTGCCAGCAGCTCCCCACAGGGGAACACCATATATTTT. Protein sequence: CASSSPQGNTIYF. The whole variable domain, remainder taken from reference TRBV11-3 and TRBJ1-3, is EAGVVQSPRYKIIEKKQPVAFWCNPISGHNTLYWYLQNLGQGPELLIRYENEEAVDDSQLPKDRFSAERLKGVDSTLKIQPAELGDSAVYLCASSSPQGNTIYFGEGSWLTVV.